What follows are 2 T cell receptor beta chains derived from one specimen sequenced in a study of T cell repertoires in cytomegalovirus infection. The antigens for these receptors are not known. TCRdb re-called the reads through MiXCR, storing one row per CDR3 protein. The sample includes about 350,000 distinct CDR3 sequences, about 32% of them seen just once. The sequenced sample was cultured PBMCs, obtained from culture after CMV antigen stimulation. The receptors originated from a human donor in good health (CMV status not recorded). Some clones in this sample may be carry-over from other donors' samples.

The chain recombines TRBV12-3 or TRBV12-4 with TRBJ2-2; 11 positions match TRBD2. J lost 2 bases, V lost 5 bases, and 4 bases had no gene match. The CDR3 runs 16 residues. The CDR3 DNA sequence: TGTGCCAGCAGTGCCGGGACTAGCGGTAACACCGGGGAGCTGTTTTTT. Amino acids: CASSAGTSGNTGELFF.

V gene TRBV7-8 combines with J gene TRBJ1-6; D gene uncertain. CDR1 and CDR2 (germline): SGHVS, FQNEAQ. The CDR3 has 16 residues. V was clipped by 5 bases and J by 0 bases, with 11 bases between them. The CDR3 DNA follows: TGTGCCAGCAGCGATCGCCCGAACTCCTATAATTCACCCCTCCACTTT. Residues: CASSDRPNSYNSPLHF.